These T cell receptor beta chains were read from a single sample in a study of T cells in Graves' hyperthyroidism and ophthalmopathy. TCRdb analysed the multiplex PCR reads with MiXCR anew, one entry per CDR3 protein. The top ten hold less than 20% of the sample, which has 480,000 or so distinct CDR3 sequences, approximately 14% seen once. The sequencing input was blood. Receptors originate from a woman between 18 and 29 years old with Graves' hyperthyroidism. CDR3s include the opening cysteine and the closing phenylalanine or tryptophan. The D gene is left open where the match is weak. Size is omitted from some rows. Given values are once, few, many or a class for expanded clones.

d_gene: -
j_gene: TRBJ2-1
len: 17
abundance: -
v_gene: TRBV12-3/TRBV12-4
CDR3nt: TGTGCCAGCAGGGGGACAGGCGGCCCAGCGGGAGACAATGAGCAGTTCTTC
CDR3aa: CASRGTGGPAGDNEQFF

d_gene: TRBD1
j_gene: TRBJ2-7
len: 14
abundance: many
v_gene: TRBV27
CDR3nt: TGTGCCAGCAGTTTACTCGGACAGGGTCACGAGCAGTACTTC
CDR3aa: CASSLLGQGHEQYF

d_gene: -
j_gene: TRBJ2-7
len: 16
abundance: few
v_gene: TRBV3-1
CDR3nt: TGTGCCAGCAGCCCCTCTGTGAATAGTCGCTCCTACGAGCAGTACTTC
CDR3aa: CASSPSVNSRSYEQYF

d_gene: TRBD2
j_gene: TRBJ2-1
len: 16
abundance: -
v_gene: TRBV19
CDR3nt: TGTGCCAGTAGTACTCCGAGCGGGAGGTTCCACAATGAGCAGTTCTTC
CDR3aa: CASSTPSGRFHNEQFF

d_gene: -
j_gene: TRBJ2-3
len: 11
abundance: many
v_gene: TRBV2
CDR3nt: TGTGCCAGCAGTGAAGAGGGCACGCAGTATTTT
CDR3aa: CASSEEGTQYF

d_gene: -
j_gene: TRBJ1-2
len: 12
abundance: few
v_gene: TRBV11-2
CDR3nt: TGTGCCAGCAGCTTGAAGTTCTATGGCTACACCTTC
CDR3aa: CASSLKFYGYTF

d_gene: -
j_gene: TRBJ1-1
len: 14
abundance: few
v_gene: TRBV14
CDR3nt: TGTGCCAGCAGCCAAATCGGGGTTGGCACTGAAGCTTTCTTT
CDR3aa: CASSQIGVGTEAFF

d_gene: -
j_gene: TRBJ2-2
len: 16
abundance: -
v_gene: TRBV15
CDR3nt: TGTGCCACCAGCAGAGATCATGCGGGAAAGACCGGGGAGCTGTTTTTT
CDR3aa: CATSRDHAGKTGELFF

d_gene: TRBD2
j_gene: TRBJ2-1
len: 16
abundance: many
v_gene: TRBV3-1
CDR3nt: TGTGCCAGCAGCCATAGCGGGAGAGGGTCCTACAATGAGCAGTTCTTC
CDR3aa: CASSHSGRGSYNEQFF

d_gene: TRBD2
j_gene: TRBJ2-3
len: 17
abundance: -
v_gene: TRBV12-3/TRBV12-4
CDR3nt: TGTGCCAGCAGTTTTGAGGGCGGCGGGAGGGCCTCAGATACGCAGTATTTT
CDR3aa: CASSFEGGGRASDTQYF

d_gene: TRBD2
j_gene: TRBJ2-2
len: 17
abundance: -
v_gene: TRBV11-3
CDR3nt: TGTGCCAGCAGCAACACTCTAGCGGGAGGAACGCCCGGGGAGCTGTTTTTT
CDR3aa: CASSNTLAGGTPGELFF

d_gene: -
j_gene: TRBJ1-2
len: 15
abundance: few
v_gene: TRBV7-3
CDR3nt: TGTGCCAGCAGCCTTCCGCCGACAGACCCCTATGGCTACACCTTC
CDR3aa: CASSLPPTDPYGYTF

d_gene: TRBD2
j_gene: TRBJ2-3
len: 15
abundance: many
v_gene: TRBV27
CDR3nt: TGTGCCAGCAGTCCCAGACTAGCGGCGACGGATACGCAGTATTTT
CDR3aa: CASSPRLAATDTQYF

d_gene: -
j_gene: TRBJ2-5
len: 16
abundance: many
v_gene: TRBV19
CDR3nt: TGTGCCAGTAGTTCCCCCGGGACCGTCGACTGGGAGACCCAGTACTTC
CDR3aa: CASSSPGTVDWETQYF

d_gene: TRBD1
j_gene: TRBJ1-1
len: 16
abundance: many
v_gene: TRBV27
CDR3nt: TGTGCCAGCAGTCCGTCCCCCGGGACAGGGAAGCCTGAAGCTTTCTTT
CDR3aa: CASSPSPGTGKPEAFF

d_gene: -
j_gene: TRBJ2-2
len: 16
abundance: few
v_gene: TRBV3-1
CDR3nt: TGTGCCAGCAGCCATCCCGGACTAGGGGGCACCGGGGAGCTGTTTTTT
CDR3aa: CASSHPGLGGTGELFF

d_gene: TRBD2
j_gene: TRBJ2-1
len: 17
abundance: many
v_gene: TRBV7-2
CDR3nt: TGTGCCAGCAGTCCACCTAGCGGGGTAAGCTCCTACAATGAGCAGTTCTTC
CDR3aa: CASSPPSGVSSYNEQFF

d_gene: -
j_gene: TRBJ2-7
len: 15
abundance: -
v_gene: TRBV3-1
CDR3nt: TGTGCCAGCAGCCAAGGGCCCCCCCCAGGGTACGAGCAGTACTTC
CDR3aa: CASSQGPPPGYEQYF

d_gene: -
j_gene: TRBJ1-2
len: 14
abundance: few
v_gene: TRBV7-9
CDR3nt: TGTGCCAGCAGCCAAAGCTTCGGGGGGAATGGCTACACCTTC
CDR3aa: CASSQSFGGNGYTF

d_gene: -
j_gene: TRBJ2-1
len: 14
abundance: few
v_gene: TRBV6-6
CDR3nt: TGTGCCAGCAGTTACGGGGTTGACTACAATGAGCAGTTCTTC
CDR3aa: CASSYGVDYNEQFF

d_gene: TRBD2
j_gene: TRBJ2-7
len: 16
abundance: many
v_gene: TRBV11-3
CDR3nt: TGTGCCAGCAGCTCCCCTCTTAGCGGGAGTGTTTACGAGCAGTACTTC
CDR3aa: CASSSPLSGSVYEQYF

d_gene: -
j_gene: TRBJ1-2
len: 12
abundance: -
v_gene: TRBV19
CDR3nt: TGTGCCAGTAGTATAAGTCTTCGTGGCTACACCTTC
CDR3aa: CASSISLRGYTF

d_gene: TRBD1
j_gene: TRBJ2-1
len: 13
abundance: -
v_gene: TRBV6-1
CDR3nt: TGTGCCAGCAGTACCCTCAGGGGGCTAGAGCAGTTCTTC
CDR3aa: CASSTLRGLEQFF

d_gene: -
j_gene: TRBJ1-4
len: 15
abundance: many
v_gene: TRBV12-3/TRBV12-4
CDR3nt: TGTGCCAGCAGTTTAGCAAGACAGGCGCCTGAAAAACTGTTTTTT
CDR3aa: CASSLARQAPEKLFF

d_gene: -
j_gene: TRBJ1-1
len: 11
abundance: many
v_gene: TRBV30
CDR3nt: TGTGCCTGGGGGTTGAACACTGAAGCTTTCTTT
CDR3aa: CAWGLNTEAFF

d_gene: TRBD1
j_gene: TRBJ2-6
len: 15
abundance: many
v_gene: TRBV7-2
CDR3nt: TGTGCCAGTGCCCCGACAGGGACTGGGGCCAACGTCCTGACTTTC
CDR3aa: CASAPTGTGANVLTF

d_gene: TRBD1
j_gene: TRBJ2-3
len: 14
abundance: many
v_gene: TRBV2
CDR3nt: TGTGCCAGCTCCCCGGGACAGGTGGCAGATACGCAGTATTTT
CDR3aa: CASSPGQVADTQYF

d_gene: -
j_gene: TRBJ2-3
len: 14
abundance: few
v_gene: TRBV7-9
CDR3nt: TGTGCCAGCAGCTTGGCCGGGAGTGCAGATACGCAGTATTTT
CDR3aa: CASSLAGSADTQYF

d_gene: -
j_gene: TRBJ2-7
len: 14
abundance: many
v_gene: TRBV12-5
CDR3nt: TGTGCTAGTGGGTCCCGGGACGGAGCCTACGAGCAGTACTTC
CDR3aa: CASGSRDGAYEQYF

d_gene: TRBD2
j_gene: TRBJ2-2
len: 15
abundance: -
v_gene: TRBV15
CDR3nt: TGTGCCACCAGCAGAGACAGCGGGGGCGCCGGGGAGCTGTTTTTT
CDR3aa: CATSRDSGGAGELFF

d_gene: TRBD1
j_gene: TRBJ1-4
len: 14
abundance: many
v_gene: TRBV10-2
CDR3nt: TGCGCCAGCCGAGCGGACAGGCGGGGAGAAAAACTGTTTTTT
CDR3aa: CASRADRRGEKLFF

d_gene: -
j_gene: TRBJ2-7
len: 14
abundance: many
v_gene: TRBV2
CDR3nt: TGTGCCAGCAGTGGGGGAGGGGGCCCCTACGAGCAGTACTTC
CDR3aa: CASSGGGGPYEQYF

d_gene: TRBD1
j_gene: TRBJ2-1
len: 15
abundance: many
v_gene: TRBV27
CDR3nt: TGTGCCAGCAGTCTAGGGACAGTCCCCTACAATGAGCAGTTCTTC
CDR3aa: CASSLGTVPYNEQFF

d_gene: -
j_gene: TRBJ2-5
len: 13
abundance: -
v_gene: TRBV5-8
CDR3nt: TGTGCCAGCAGGAGAGGCGAAGGGGAGACCCAGTACTTC
CDR3aa: CASRRGEGETQYF

d_gene: TRBD1
j_gene: TRBJ2-2
len: 16
abundance: many
v_gene: TRBV5-1
CDR3nt: TGCGCCAGCAGCTTGGGGACAGGCGTCAACACCGGGGAGCTGTTTTTT
CDR3aa: CASSLGTGVNTGELFF

d_gene: -
j_gene: TRBJ1-1
len: 14
abundance: many
v_gene: TRBV11-3
CDR3nt: TGTGCCAGCAGCCCGACACGAGGTGGGACTGAAGCTTTCTTT
CDR3aa: CASSPTRGGTEAFF

d_gene: -
j_gene: TRBJ1-6
len: 13
abundance: -
v_gene: TRBV12-3/TRBV12-4
CDR3nt: TGTGCCAGCAGTTCCTTCCAGGGTGAGCCCCTCCACTTT
CDR3aa: CASSSFQGEPLHF

d_gene: -
j_gene: TRBJ2-7
len: 16
abundance: -
v_gene: TRBV18
CDR3nt: TGTGCCAGCTCACCATTCGGACAGACCAGCTCCTACGAGCAGTACTTC
CDR3aa: CASSPFGQTSSYEQYF

d_gene: -
j_gene: TRBJ1-2
len: 15
abundance: many
v_gene: TRBV15
CDR3nt: TGTGCCACCAGCAGAGATGGGCCCGGCGACTATGGCTACACCTTC
CDR3aa: CATSRDGPGDYGYTF

d_gene: -
j_gene: TRBJ2-2
len: 17
abundance: few
v_gene: TRBV5-6
CDR3nt: TGTGCCAGCAGCTTGTGGAAGGGACACCCGAACACCGGGGAGCTGTTTTTT
CDR3aa: CASSLWKGHPNTGELFF

d_gene: -
j_gene: TRBJ1-2
len: 13
abundance: few
v_gene: TRBV7-3
CDR3nt: TGTGCCAGCGCCGCCGGCAGTAACTATGGCTACACCTTC
CDR3aa: CASAAGSNYGYTF

d_gene: TRBD1
j_gene: TRBJ1-1
len: 15
abundance: many
v_gene: TRBV9
CDR3nt: TGTGCCAGCAGCGGCCAGGGGGGGCGGCACACTGAAGCTTTCTTT
CDR3aa: CASSGQGGRHTEAFF

d_gene: TRBD2
j_gene: TRBJ2-7
len: 14
abundance: many
v_gene: TRBV20-1
CDR3nt: TGCAGTGCCCCACTAGCGGGAGGGAGCTACGAGCAGTACTTC
CDR3aa: CSAPLAGGSYEQYF

d_gene: TRBD2
j_gene: TRBJ2-1
len: 14
abundance: many
v_gene: TRBV19
CDR3nt: TGTGCCAGTATGCAGCGGGAGGGTTACAATGAGCAGTTCTTC
CDR3aa: CASMQREGYNEQFF

d_gene: -
j_gene: TRBJ1-4
len: 10
abundance: -
v_gene: TRBV30
CDR3nt: TGTGCCTGGAGTAGGGAAAAACTGTTTTTT
CDR3aa: CAWSREKLFF

d_gene: -
j_gene: TRBJ2-1
len: 11
abundance: many
v_gene: TRBV2
CDR3nt: TGTGCCAGCAGTGTAGGGGGTGAGCAGTTCTTC
CDR3aa: CASSVGGEQFF

d_gene: -
j_gene: TRBJ1-1
len: 17
abundance: many
v_gene: TRBV24-1
CDR3nt: TGTGCCACCAGGCATTGGGGCAGAACCTATACTAACACTGAAGCTTTCTTT
CDR3aa: CATRHWGRTYTNTEAFF

d_gene: -
j_gene: TRBJ1-1
len: 15
abundance: many
v_gene: TRBV30
CDR3nt: TGTGCCTGGATGAGGGGCGGCTTTTCGTACACTGAAGCTTTCTTT
CDR3aa: CAWMRGGFSYTEAFF

d_gene: -
j_gene: TRBJ1-1
len: 15
abundance: few
v_gene: TRBV10-1
CDR3nt: TGCGCCAGCAGTGAAGGAGGGGGGACGGACACTGAAGCTTTCTTT
CDR3aa: CASSEGGGTDTEAFF

d_gene: -
j_gene: TRBJ2-7
len: 12
abundance: few
v_gene: TRBV7-9
CDR3nt: TGTGCCAGCAGCTTAGAAATGGACGAGCAGTACTTC
CDR3aa: CASSLEMDEQYF

d_gene: TRBD1
j_gene: TRBJ2-5
len: 13
abundance: many
v_gene: TRBV12-3/TRBV12-4
CDR3nt: TGTGCCAGCAGTGTCGGACAGGGAGAGACCCAGTACTTC
CDR3aa: CASSVGQGETQYF